The 26 T cell receptor beta chains below come from one sample, sequenced in a study of OX40 agonist ivuxolimab in advanced cancers. Clones were sequenced by immunoSEQ multiplex PCR, and TCRdb holds only the in-frame ones, with some missing. The data show 80,000 or so clones, around 93% seen once. The sequences come from CD4+ or CD8+ T cells sorted from blood, collected in a trial of the OX40 agonist ivuxolimab. These receptor sequences come from an adult with an advanced solid tumor such as melanoma, head and neck, liver or kidney cancer.

V is TRBV7-8 and J is TRBJ1-5; 9 bases align to TRBD1. Per the germline V gene, CDR1 is SGHVS and CDR2 is FQNEAQ. J lost 13 bases, V lost 5 bases, and 9 bases had no gene match. This CDR3 has 13 amino acids. CDR3 DNA sequence: TGTGCCAGCAGCCTTCGGATCGGGACAGGGCAGCATTTT. This codes for CASSLRIGTGQHF. The full variable domain, with the rest looked up from reference TRBV7-8 and TRBJ1-5, is GAGVSQSPRYKVAKRGQDVALRCDPISGHVSLFWYQQALGQGPEFLTYFQNEAQLDKSGLPSDRFFAERPEGSVSTLKIQRTQQEDSAVYLCASSLRIGTGQHFGDGTRLSIL.

The chain combines TRBV18 with TRBJ2-3, with 14 bases lining up with TRBD2. The germline V gene encodes CDR1 KGHSH and CDR2 LQKENI. Losses at the gene ends were 3 bases for V and 6 bases for J; bases not matched to a gene: 17. The CDR3 consists of 20 residues. In DNA, the CDR3 is TGTGCCAGCTCACCTAGACTAGCGGGAGGGTCCGTCCCTGTTCGGGATACGCAGTATTTT. It yields the protein CASSPRLAGGSVPVRDTQYF.

A single count supports this clone. This rearrangement joins TRBV5-6 to TRBJ2-2, with 10 bases that match TRBD1. Germline V gives CDR1 SGHDT, CDR2 YYEEEE. There are 16 residues in the CDR3. The V and J ends lost 4 bases and 4 bases, in that order; junction bases with no gene match: 7. CDR3 sequence (DNA): TGTGCCAGCAGCCCGAGACAGGGGGCGGTCACCGGGGAGCTGTTTTTT. Its translation: CASSPRQGAVTGELFF. Together with reference TRBV5-6 and TRBJ2-2, the CDR3 gives the full variable domain: DAGVTQSPTHLIKTRGQQVTLRCSPKSGHDTVSWYQQALGQGPQFIFQYYEEEERQRGNFPDRFSGHQFPNYSSELNVNALLLGDSALYLCASSPRQGAVTGELFFGEGSRLTVL.

This sequence joins TRBV9 and TRBJ1-4; D gene unclear. This CDR3 region has 15 residues. Trimming took off 3 bases at V and 8 bases at J, with 17 bases between the two ends. Germline CDR1 SGDLS, CDR2 YYNGEE. CDR3 loop: CASSADSSKSEKLFF. CDR3 DNA: TGTGCCAGCAGCGCCGACTCATCGAAGAGCGAAAAACTGTTTTTT. The complete variable domain, with remaining parts taken from reference TRBV9 and TRBJ1-4, reads DSGVTQTPKHLITATGQRVTLRCSPRSGDLSVYWYQQSLDQGLQFLIQYYNGEERAKGNILERFSAQQFPDLHSELNLSSLELGDSALYFCASSADSSKSEKLFFGSGTQLSVL.

The rearrangement links TRBV30 to TRBJ1-5; D gene uncertain. The CDR3 contains 13 residues. Germline V CDR1 and CDR2: GTSNPN, SVGIG (reference sequence). The V end lost 0 bases, the J end lost 0 bases, and 3 bases lay between the germline ends. For the CDR3, the DNA is TGTGCCTGGAGTGTACTTAGCAATCAGCCCCAGCATTTT. Protein: CAWSVLSNQPQHF.

The chain combines TRBV28 with TRBJ2-2; D is unclear. In germline, CDR1 is MDHEN, CDR2 SYDVKM. V shed 6 bases and J shed 8 bases, with 10 bases lying between them. The CDR3 runs 12 residues. The CDR3 here is CASRSPGGELFF. In DNA, the CDR3 is TGTGCCAGCAGAAGCCCCGGGGGGGAGCTGTTTTTT. Variable domain in full (rest from reference TRBV28 and TRBJ2-2): DVKVTQSSRYLVKRTGEKVFLECVQDMDHENMFWYRQDPGLGLRLIYFSYDVKMKEKGDIPEGYSVSREKKERFSLILESASTNQTSMYLCASRSPGGELFFGEGSRLTVL.

The chain joins TRBV6-6 to TRBJ2-2; 7 positions agree with TRBD1. CDR1 is MNHNY, CDR2 SVGAGI, per germline (reference sequence). The CDR3 covers 13 residues. V lost 5 bases and J lost 8; bases outside the gene matches: 5. CDR3 nucleotides: TGTGCCAGCAGTCGACAGGGATCGGGGGAGCTGTTTTTT. This sequence encodes CASSRQGSGELFF.

The J gene is TRBJ2-3, the V gene TRBV28, with D perhaps matching TRBD2 (7 bases). CDR3 length: 16 residues. Trimming pared 1 base from V and 0 bases from J, leaving 11 bases between. Germline V CDR1 and CDR2: MDHEN, SYDVKM. The chain's CDR3 is CASSLSQGGSTDTQYF. As DNA, the CDR3 is TGTGCCAGCAGTTTATCACAGGGAGGGAGCACAGATACGCAGTATTTT.

This clone has more than one count but fewer than ten. The chain links TRBV19 to TRBJ1-5; D possibly corresponds to TRBD1 (6 bases). V was cut by 3 bases and J by 5 bases, with 8 bases left in between. CDR3 size: 13 residues. Per the germline V gene, CDR1 is LNHDA and CDR2 is SQIVND (reference sequence). CDR3 coding DNA: TGTGCCAGTAGTATGGGGGGCTATCAGCCCCAGCATTTT. Translating it yields CASSMGGYQPQHF.

This clone was detected only once. In nucleotides, the CDR3 is TGTGCCAGCAGCTTGAGGTCTAGCGGGAGCCTCACCGGGGAGCTGTTTTTT. Translating gives CASSLRSSGSLTGELFF. The genes are TRBV5-8 and TRBJ2-2, with 10 bases aligning to TRBD2. This CDR3 is built from 17 residues. The junction had 7 bases not matched to a gene; V was cut back by 1 base and J by 4 bases. CDR1 is SGHTS, CDR2 YDEGEE, per germline.

This chain uses TRBV27 with TRBJ2-5, with D perhaps matching TRBD2 (5 bases). V dropped 5 bases and J dropped 7 bases, with 23 bases sitting between them. Germline V gene lookup returns CDR1 MNHEY and CDR2 SMNVEV (reference sequence). This CDR3 is built from 16 residues. The chain's CDR3 is CASSQLSAGGLGTQYF. The CDR3 nucleotides read TGTGCCAGCAGTCAACTTTCGGCGGGCGGACTCGGGACCCAGTACTTC.

This chain uses TRBV2 with TRBJ1-5; the D is unclear. V shed 7 bases and J shed 6 bases, with 13 bases lying between them. Per the germline V gene, CDR1 is SNHLY and CDR2 is FYNNEI. This CDR3 is built from 13 residues. The CDR3 region has the DNA TGTGCCAGCACTCAAGTGGGGATTCAGCCCCAGCATTTT. This encodes CASTQVGIQPQHF.

The chain joins TRBV15 to TRBJ1-5, with 7 nucleotides matching TRBD1. V shed 6 bases, J shed 7 bases, and the junction held 15 bases outside the gene matches. This CDR3 is built from 16 residues. Per germline, CDR1 LNHNV and CDR2 YYDKDF (reference sequence). The CDR3 loop reads CATSTDRESFGQPQHF. The CDR3 coding sequence is TGTGCCACCAGTACCGACAGGGAGTCATTCGGACAGCCCCAGCATTTT.

CDR3 DNA sequence: TGTGCCAGCAGCAGGGGGCTAAGCTATGGCTACACCTTC. Amino acid sequence: CASSRGLSYGYTF. The chain joins TRBV21-1 to TRBJ1-2; TRBD1 reflects the table's D call only, with no check against the DNA. TRBV21-1 is an annotated pseudogene. This CDR3 is built from 13 residues.

The V call is TRBV5-1, the J call TRBJ1-1; weak D call: TRBD1 (6 bases). Germline V gene lookup returns CDR1 SGHRS and CDR2 YFSETQ. V shed 4 bases and J shed 5 bases, with 12 bases lying between them. The length of the CDR3 is 13 residues. CDR3 bases: TGCGCCAGCAGCATACAGGGAGGAACTGAAGCTTTCTTT. Its translation: CASSIQGGTEAFF.

The CDR3 region is CASSPKHSGGGDTEAFF. The DNA of the CDR3 is TGTGCCAGCTCACCCAAACACAGTGGCGGGGGGGACACTGAAGCTTTCTTT. The rearrangement links TRBV18 to TRBJ1-1; a weak D match, TRBD1 (5 bases). V shed 3 bases and J shed 3 bases, with 20 bases lying between them. CDR1 and CDR2 from the germline V gene are KGHSH and LQKENI. The CDR3 runs 17 residues.

This rearrangement joins TRBV28 to TRBJ2-1; D might be TRBD1 or TRBD2, each matching 6 bases. CDR3 length: 17 residues. V was cut by 8 bases and J by 8 bases, with 28 bases left in between. From germline, CDR1 is MDHEN and CDR2 SYDVKM. Here the CDR3 DNA reads TGTGCCAGCCGTACCATGCAGGGGACGGGAGCTTTGGATGAGCAGTTCTTC. Translation: CASRTMQGTGALDEQFF.

This sequence joins TRBV10-3 and TRBJ2-5; TRBD1 aligns across 9 bases. The V segment lost 7 bases and the J segment 5 bases; nucleotides outside the gene matches: 11. Germline CDR1 reads ENHRY; CDR2 reads SYGVKD. This CDR3 is 15 amino acids long. CDR3 DNA: TGTGCCATCACCCCGGGACAGGGCGGTTGGGAGACCCAGTACTTC. It encodes CAITPGQGGWETQYF.

V and J are TRBV5-1 and TRBJ2-1, with a tentative D call TRBD2 (6 bases). Germline CDR1 SGHRS, CDR2 YFSETQ. The CDR3 sequence is 15 residues long. Trimming removed 4 bases at V and 2 bases at J, with 13 bases between. The CDR3 here is CASSPTGTPYNEQFF. The CDR3 nucleotides read TGCGCCAGCAGCCCGACCGGGACTCCCTACAATGAGCAGTTCTTC.

This chain joins TRBV5-1 and TRBJ2-7; D might be TRBD1 (6 bases). This CDR3 is built from 14 residues. Germline V gives CDR1 SGHRS, CDR2 YFSETQ. The V gene lost 0 bases and the J gene lost 4 bases, with 11 bases spanning the gap. The CDR3 is CASSLGGRAYEQYF. As DNA, the CDR3 is TGCGCCAGCAGCTTGGGGGGGCGGGCTTACGAGCAGTACTTC. The whole variable domain, filled in from reference TRBV5-1 and TRBJ2-7, reads KAGVTQTPRYLIKTRGQQVTLSCSPISGHRSVSWYQQTPGQGLQFLFEYFSETQRNKGNFPGRFSGRQFSNSRSEMNVSTLELGDSALYLCASSLGGRAYEQYFGPGTRLTVT.

As DNA, the CDR3 is TGTGCCAGCAGCTTGGACAGGAACACCGGGGAGCTGTTTTTT. It encodes CASSLDRNTGELFF. The chain is built from TRBV5-8 and TRBJ2-2, with D unresolved. Trimming cost V 0 bases and J 1 base, with 4 bases left between them. The germline V gene encodes CDR1 SGHTS and CDR2 YDEGEE. The CDR3 is made up of 14 amino acids.

CDR3 amino acids: CASSFQGYAYEQYF. The CDR3, as DNA: TGTGCCAGCTCATTCCAGGGGTATGCCTACGAGCAGTACTTC. The chain links TRBV18 to TRBJ2-7; perhaps TRBD1 as D (6 bases). Germline V gene data show CDR1 as KGHSH and CDR2 as LQKENI. The CDR3 spans 14 residues. V dropped 5 bases and J dropped 2 bases, with 13 bases sitting between them. Complete variable domain (other parts from reference TRBV18 and TRBJ2-7): NAGVMQNPRHLVRRRGQEARLRCSPMKGHSHVYWYRQLPEEGLKFMVYLQKENIIDESGMPKERFSAEFPKEGPSILRIQQVVRGDSAAYFCASSFQGYAYEQYFGPGTRLTVT.

The chain is built from TRBV6-1 and TRBJ2-5; unclear D gene. V was cut by 8 bases and J by 7 bases, with 17 bases left in between. This CDR3 is built from 13 residues. Germline loops: CDR1 MNHNS, CDR2 SASEGT. CDR3 in amino acids: CASGLGSLGTQYF. The CDR3 nucleotides are TGTGCCAGCGGGTTGGGCTCTCTAGGGACCCAGTACTTC.

The chain joins TRBV5-1 to TRBJ2-3; maybe TRBD1 (5 bases). V was shortened by 0 bases and J by 1 base, with 9 bases between the two germline ends. The CDR3 consists of 15 residues. Germline loops: CDR1 SGHRS, CDR2 YFSETQ. The CDR3 sequence is CASSLVTAGTDTQYF. CDR3 sequence (DNA): TGCGCCAGCAGCTTGGTGACAGCTGGCACAGATACGCAGTATTTT.

The gene calls are TRBV9 and TRBJ2-7; D gene unclear. Germline-derived CDR1 and CDR2 are SGDLS and YYNGEE. Trimming pared 4 bases from V and 1 base from J, leaving 6 bases between. The CDR3 consists of 12 residues. The CDR3 bases are TGTGCCAGCAGCAAGAATTCCTACGAGCAGTACTTC. It specifies CASSKNSYEQYF.

The V gene is TRBV19, the J gene TRBJ2-7; D is possibly TRBD1 or TRBD2 (5 bases each). The CDR3 totals 15 residues. With 3 bases removed from V and 2 bases from J, the gap between germline ends came to 14 bases. Germline CDR1 reads LNHDA; CDR2 reads SQIVND (reference sequence). The CDR3 coding sequence is TGTGCCAGTAGTATTAACGGGGCCAGACCCTACGAGCAGTACTTC. It specifies CASSINGARPYEQYF.